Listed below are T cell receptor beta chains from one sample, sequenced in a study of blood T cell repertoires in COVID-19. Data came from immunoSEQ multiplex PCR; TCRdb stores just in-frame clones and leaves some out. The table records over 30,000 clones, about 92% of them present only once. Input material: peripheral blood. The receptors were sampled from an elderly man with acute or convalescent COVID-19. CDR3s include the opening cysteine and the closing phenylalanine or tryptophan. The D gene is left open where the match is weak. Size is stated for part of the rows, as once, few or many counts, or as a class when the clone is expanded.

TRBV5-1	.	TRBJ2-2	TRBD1	CASSSGAGTGQGNGELFF	TGCGCCAGCAGCTCGGGAGCTGGGACAGGGCAAGGAAACGGGGAGCTGTTTTTT
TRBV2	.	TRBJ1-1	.	CASSEGQIPNTEAFF	TGTGCCAGCAGTGAAGGTCAGATTCCGAACACTGAAGCTTTCTTT
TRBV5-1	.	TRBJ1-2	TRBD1	CASSLRQGLNYGYTF	TGCGCCAGCAGCTTGCGACAGGGACTTAACTATGGCTACACCTTC
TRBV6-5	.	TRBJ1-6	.	CASSPGLNSPLHF	TGTGCCAGCAGCCCCGGACTGAATTCACCCCTCCACTTT
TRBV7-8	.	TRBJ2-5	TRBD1	CASSFDGRGHRETQYF	TGTGCCAGCAGCTTCGATGGCAGGGGGCATCGGGAGACCCAGTACTTC
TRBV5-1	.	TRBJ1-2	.	CASSLGQVYGYTF	TGCGCCAGCAGCTTGGGTCAGGTCTATGGCTACACCTTC
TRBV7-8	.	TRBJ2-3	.	CARNKQSTDTQYF	TGTGCCAGGAACAAACAGAGCACAGATACGCAGTATTTT
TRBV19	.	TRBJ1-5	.	CASSPVGGGHQPQHF	TGTGCCAGTAGTCCGGTTGGGGGGGGACATCAGCCCCAGCATTTT
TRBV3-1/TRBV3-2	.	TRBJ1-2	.	CASSQLDGYTF	TGTGCCAGCAGCCAGCTAGATGGCTACACCTTC
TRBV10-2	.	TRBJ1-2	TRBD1	CASSEPTGGSNGYTF	TGCGCCAGCAGTGAGCCGACAGGGGGCAGTAATGGCTACACCTTC
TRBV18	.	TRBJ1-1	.	CASSETVNTEAFF	TGTGCCAGCTCGGAGACGGTGAACACTGAAGCTTTCTTT
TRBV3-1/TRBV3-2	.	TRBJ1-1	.	CASSQLQGGHPGAFF	TGTGCCAGCAGCCAGTTACAGGGTGGGCATCCCGGGGCTTTCTTT
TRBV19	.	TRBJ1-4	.	CASSITPTAFNEKLFF	TGTGCCAGTAGTATTACGCCGACAGCGTTTAATGAAAAACTGTTTTTT
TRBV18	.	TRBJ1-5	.	CASSQDGLNQPQHF	TGTGCCAGCTCACAGGACGGACTCAATCAGCCCCAGCATTTT
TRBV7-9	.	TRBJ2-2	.	CASSLRRSANTGELFF	TGTGCCAGCAGTCTTCGGAGGTCAGCGAACACCGGGGAGCTGTTTTTT
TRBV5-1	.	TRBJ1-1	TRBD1	CASSSDREAFF	TGCGCCAGCAGCTCGGACAGGGAAGCTTTCTTT
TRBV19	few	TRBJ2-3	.	CASSIAPIFSTDTQYF	TGTGCCAGTAGTATAGCCCCCATTTTTAGCACAGATACGCAGTATTTT
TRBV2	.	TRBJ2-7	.	CASSEAFHEQYF	TGTGCCAGCAGTGAAGCCTTCCACGAGCAGTACTTC
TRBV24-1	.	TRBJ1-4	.	CATSDATGPANEKLFF	TGTGCCACCAGTGATGCTACAGGGCCTGCTAATGAAAAACTGTTTTTT
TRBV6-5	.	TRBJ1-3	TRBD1	CASNWDRANTIYF	TGTGCCAGCAACTGGGACAGGGCGAACACCATATATTTT
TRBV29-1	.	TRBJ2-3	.	CSAEIGTDTQYF	TGCAGCGCTGAAATAGGCACAGATACGCAGTATTTT
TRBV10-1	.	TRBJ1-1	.	CASSELGSNMNTEAFF	TGCGCCAGCAGTGAGTTGGGCAGTAATATGAACACTGAAGCTTTCTTT